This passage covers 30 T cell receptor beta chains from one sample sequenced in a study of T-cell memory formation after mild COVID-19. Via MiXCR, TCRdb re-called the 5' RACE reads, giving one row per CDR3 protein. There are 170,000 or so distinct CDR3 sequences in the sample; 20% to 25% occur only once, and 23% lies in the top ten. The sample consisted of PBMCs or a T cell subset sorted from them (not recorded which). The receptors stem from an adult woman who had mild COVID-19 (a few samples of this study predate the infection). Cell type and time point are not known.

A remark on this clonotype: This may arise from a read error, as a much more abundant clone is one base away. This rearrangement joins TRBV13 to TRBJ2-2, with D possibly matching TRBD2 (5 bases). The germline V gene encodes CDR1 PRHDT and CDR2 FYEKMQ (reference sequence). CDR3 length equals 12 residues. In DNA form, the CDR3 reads TGTGCCAGCAGCTTTACCACCGGGGAGCTGTCTTTT. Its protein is CASSFTTGELSF.

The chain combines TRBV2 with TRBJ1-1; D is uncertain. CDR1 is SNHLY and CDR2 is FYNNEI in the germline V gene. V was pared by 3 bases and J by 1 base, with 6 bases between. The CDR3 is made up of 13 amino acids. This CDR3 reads CASSDNWNTEAFF. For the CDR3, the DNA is TGTGCCAGCAGTGACAACTGGAACACTGAAGCTTTCTTT.

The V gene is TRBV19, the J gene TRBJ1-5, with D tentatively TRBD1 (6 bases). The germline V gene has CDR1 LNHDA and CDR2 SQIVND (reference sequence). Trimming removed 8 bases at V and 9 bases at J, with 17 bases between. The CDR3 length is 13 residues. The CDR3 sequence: CASLGEGGRPQHF. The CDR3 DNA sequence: TGTGCCAGTCTGGGGGAAGGGGGACGGCCCCAGCATTTT.

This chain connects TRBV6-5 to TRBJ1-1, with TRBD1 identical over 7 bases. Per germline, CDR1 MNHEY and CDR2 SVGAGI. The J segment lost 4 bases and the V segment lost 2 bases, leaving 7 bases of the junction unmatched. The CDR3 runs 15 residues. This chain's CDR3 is CASSYVRGQFTEAFF. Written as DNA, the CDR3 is TGTGCCAGCAGTTACGTACGGGGACAGTTCACTGAAGCTTTCTTT.

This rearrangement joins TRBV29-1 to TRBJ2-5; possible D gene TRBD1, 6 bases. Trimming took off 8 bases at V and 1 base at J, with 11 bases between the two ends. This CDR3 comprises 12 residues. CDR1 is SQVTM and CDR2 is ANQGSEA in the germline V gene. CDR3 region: CSLEDSQETQYF. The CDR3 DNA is TGCAGCTTAGAGGACAGCCAAGAGACCCAGTACTTC.

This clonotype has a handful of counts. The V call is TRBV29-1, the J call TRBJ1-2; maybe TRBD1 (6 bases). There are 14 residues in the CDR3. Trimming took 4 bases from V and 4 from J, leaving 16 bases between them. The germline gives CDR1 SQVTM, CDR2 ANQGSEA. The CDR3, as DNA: TGCAGCGTTGGAGGCCCCGGACAGTCCTATGGCTACACCTTC. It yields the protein CSVGGPGQSYGYTF.

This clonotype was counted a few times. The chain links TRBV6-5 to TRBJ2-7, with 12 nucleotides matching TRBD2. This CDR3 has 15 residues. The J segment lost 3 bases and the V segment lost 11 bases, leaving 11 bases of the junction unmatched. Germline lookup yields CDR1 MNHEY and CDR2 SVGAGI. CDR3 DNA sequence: TGTGCCTCTTACTCACCGGGACTAGCGGGCTACGAGCAGTACTTC. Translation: CASYSPGLAGYEQYF.

The CDR3 reads CASSLAEIGSTDTQYF. The CDR3 nucleotides read TGCGCCAGCAGCTTGGCCGAAATCGGAAGCACAGATACGCAGTATTTT. The V and J genes are TRBV5-1 and TRBJ2-3, with D hard to call. Per germline, CDR1 SGHRS and CDR2 YFSETQ. CDR3 size: 16 residues. V was pared by 0 bases and J by 0 bases, with 11 bases between.

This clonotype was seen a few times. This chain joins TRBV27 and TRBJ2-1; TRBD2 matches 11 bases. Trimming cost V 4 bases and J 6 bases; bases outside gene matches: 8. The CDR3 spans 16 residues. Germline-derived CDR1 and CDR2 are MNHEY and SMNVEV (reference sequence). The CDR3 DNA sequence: TGTGCCAGCAGTTCGCTCATAGCGGGAGGGATCAATGAGCAGTTCTTC. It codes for CASSSLIAGGINEQFF.

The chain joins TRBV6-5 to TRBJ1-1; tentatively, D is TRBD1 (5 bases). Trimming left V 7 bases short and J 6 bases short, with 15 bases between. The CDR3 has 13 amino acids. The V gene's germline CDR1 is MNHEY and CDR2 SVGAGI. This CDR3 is CASIPRGVSEAFF. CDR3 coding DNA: TGTGCCAGCATCCCACGGGGGGTTTCTGAAGCTTTCTTT.

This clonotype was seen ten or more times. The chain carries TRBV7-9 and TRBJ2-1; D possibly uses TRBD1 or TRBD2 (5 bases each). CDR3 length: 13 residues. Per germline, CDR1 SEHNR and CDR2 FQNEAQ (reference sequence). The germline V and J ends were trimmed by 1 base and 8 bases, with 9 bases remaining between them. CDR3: CASSLGGVDEQFF. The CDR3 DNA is TGTGCCAGCAGCTTAGGAGGGGTTGATGAGCAGTTCTTC.

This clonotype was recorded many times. The CDR3 region is CASSQVSLTAGGNSYEQYF. As DNA, the CDR3 is TGCGCCAGCAGCCAAGTTTCGCTGACAGCGGGGGGAAACTCCTACGAGCAGTACTTC. The rearrangement joins TRBV4-1 to TRBJ2-7, with 9 bases identical to TRBD2. The V and J ends lost 1 base and 0 bases, in that order; junction bases with no gene match: 13. This CDR3 region has 19 residues. Germline CDR1 reads MGHRA; CDR2 reads YSYEKL.

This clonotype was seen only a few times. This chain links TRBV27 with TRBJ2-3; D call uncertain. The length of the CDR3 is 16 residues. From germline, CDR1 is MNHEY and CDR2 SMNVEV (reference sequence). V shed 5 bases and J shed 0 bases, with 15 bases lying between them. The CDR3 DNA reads TGTGCCAGCAGTCTACACTACTCTTCTAGCACAGATACGCAGTATTTT. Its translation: CASSLHYSSSTDTQYF.

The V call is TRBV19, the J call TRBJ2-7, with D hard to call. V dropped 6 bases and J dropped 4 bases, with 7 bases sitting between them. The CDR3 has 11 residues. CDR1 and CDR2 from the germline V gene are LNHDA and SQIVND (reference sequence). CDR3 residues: CASRSNYEQYF. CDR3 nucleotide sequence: TGTGCCAGTAGGTCCAATTACGAGCAGTACTTC.

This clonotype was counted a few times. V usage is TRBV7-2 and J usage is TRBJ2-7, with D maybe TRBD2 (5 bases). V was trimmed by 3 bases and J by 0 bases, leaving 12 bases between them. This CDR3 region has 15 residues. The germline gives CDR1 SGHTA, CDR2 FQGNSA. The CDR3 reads CASSFGLGSSYEQYF. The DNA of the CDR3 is TGTGCCAGCAGCTTCGGACTGGGAAGCTCCTACGAGCAGTACTTC.

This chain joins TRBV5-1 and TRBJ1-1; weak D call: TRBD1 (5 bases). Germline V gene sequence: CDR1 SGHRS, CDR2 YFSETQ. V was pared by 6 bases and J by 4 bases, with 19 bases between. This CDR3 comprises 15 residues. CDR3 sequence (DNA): TGCGCCAGCATCAGGGATTCCGGAGGCAGCACTGAAGCTTTCTTT. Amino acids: CASIRDSGGSTEAFF.

CDR3 DNA: TGTGCCAGCAGTTTAGAGAGTATTACTGACAGGGAAGGTGATGAGACCCAGTACTTC. Protein: CASSLESITDREGDETQYF. The chain carries TRBV12-3 or TRBV12-4 and TRBJ2-5; 7 bases line up with TRBD1. J lost 5 bases, V lost 1 base, and 19 bases had no gene match. The CDR3 has 19 residues.

CDR3 sequence reads: CAITTGPGDGYTF. In nucleotides, the CDR3 is TGCGCCATCACTACGGGACCTGGGGATGGCTACACCTTC. The chain combines TRBV5-1 with TRBJ1-2; D may be TRBD1 (5 bases). Per germline, CDR1 SGHRS and CDR2 YFSETQ. V was shortened by 9 bases and J by 6 bases, with 18 bases between the two germline ends. CDR3 length: 13 residues.

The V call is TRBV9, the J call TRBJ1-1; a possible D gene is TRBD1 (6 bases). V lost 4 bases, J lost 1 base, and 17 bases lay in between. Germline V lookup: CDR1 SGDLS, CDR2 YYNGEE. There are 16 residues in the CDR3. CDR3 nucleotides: TGTGCCAGCAGCCCCTTCTGGATGGGGGCGAACACTGAAGCTTTCTTT. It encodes CASSPFWMGANTEAFF.

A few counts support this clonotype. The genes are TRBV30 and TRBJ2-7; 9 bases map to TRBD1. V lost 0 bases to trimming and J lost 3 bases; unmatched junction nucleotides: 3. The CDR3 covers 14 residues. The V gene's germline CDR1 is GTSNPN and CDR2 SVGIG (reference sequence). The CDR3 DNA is TGTGCCTGGAGTGTGGGGACAGGGATCTACGAGCAGTACTTC. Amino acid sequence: CAWSVGTGIYEQYF. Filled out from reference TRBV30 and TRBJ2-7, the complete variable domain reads SQTIHQWPATLVQPVGSPLSLECTVEGTSNPNLYWYRQAAGRGLQLLFYSVGIGQISSEVPQNLSASRPQDRQFILSSKKLLLSDSGFYLCAWSVGTGIYEQYFGPGTRLTVT.

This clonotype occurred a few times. The CDR3 DNA follows: TGTGCCAGCAGCTTAGAACAAGCGGGAGAAGTCACCGGGGAGCTGTTTTTT. It specifies CASSLEQAGEVTGELFF. V and J are TRBV7-8 and TRBJ2-2; 8 nucleotides match TRBD2. Germline-derived CDR1 and CDR2 are SGHVS and FQNEAQ. The V gene end was trimmed by 1 base and the J gene end by 4 bases; junction bases not matched to a gene: 8. This CDR3 comprises 17 residues.

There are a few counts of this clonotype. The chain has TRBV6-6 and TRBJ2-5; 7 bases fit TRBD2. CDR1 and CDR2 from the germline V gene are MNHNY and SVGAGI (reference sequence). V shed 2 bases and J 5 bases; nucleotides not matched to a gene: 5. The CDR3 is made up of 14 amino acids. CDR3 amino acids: CASSYARGGETQYF. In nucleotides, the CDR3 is TGTGCCAGCAGTTACGCTAGGGGAGGGGAGACCCAGTACTTC.

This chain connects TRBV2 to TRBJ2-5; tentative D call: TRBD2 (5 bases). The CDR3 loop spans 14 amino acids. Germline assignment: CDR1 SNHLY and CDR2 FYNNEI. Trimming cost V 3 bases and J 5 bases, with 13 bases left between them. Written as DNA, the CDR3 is TGTGCCAGCAGTGACGACGAGGGTTGGGAGACCCAGTACTTC. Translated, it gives CASSDDEGWETQYF.

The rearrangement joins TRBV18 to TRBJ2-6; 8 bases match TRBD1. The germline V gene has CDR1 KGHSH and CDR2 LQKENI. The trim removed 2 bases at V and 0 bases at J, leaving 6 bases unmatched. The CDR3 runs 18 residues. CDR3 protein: CASSPWQGARSGANVLTF. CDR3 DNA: TGTGCCAGCTCACCATGGCAGGGGGCCCGCTCTGGGGCCAACGTCCTGACTTTC. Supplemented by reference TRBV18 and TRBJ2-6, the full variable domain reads NAGVMQNPRHLVRRRGQEARLRCSPMKGHSHVYWYRQLPEEGLKFMVYLQKENIIDESGMPKERFSAEFPKEGPSILRIQQVVRGDSAAYFCASSPWQGARSGANVLTFGAGSRLTVL.

The CDR3 protein is CASSSTGTGSNEQYF. The CDR3 bases are TGTGCCAGCAGCTCGACCGGGACAGGGTCGAACGAGCAGTACTTC. V usage is TRBV13 and J usage is TRBJ2-7, with TRBD1 matching over 9 bases. Unmatched junction bases numbered 9, after V lost 4 bases and J lost 5 bases. The CDR3 is 15 amino acids. From germline, CDR1 is PRHDT and CDR2 FYEKMQ (reference sequence).

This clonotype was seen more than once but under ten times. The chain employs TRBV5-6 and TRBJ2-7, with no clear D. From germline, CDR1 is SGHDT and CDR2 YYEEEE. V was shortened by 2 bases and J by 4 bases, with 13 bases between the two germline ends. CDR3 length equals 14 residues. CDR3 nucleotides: TGTGCCAGCAGCTTTTCCTATAAAACTTACGAGCAGTACTTC. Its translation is CASSFSYKTYEQYF.

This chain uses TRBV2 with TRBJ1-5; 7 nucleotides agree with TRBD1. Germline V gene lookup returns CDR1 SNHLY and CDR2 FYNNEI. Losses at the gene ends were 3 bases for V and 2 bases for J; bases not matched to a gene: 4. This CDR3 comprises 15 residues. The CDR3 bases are TGTGCCAGCAGTGACGGCGACAGGGGCAATCAGCCCCAGCATTTT. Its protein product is CASSDGDRGNQPQHF. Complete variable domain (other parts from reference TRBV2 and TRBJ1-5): EPEVTQTPSHQVTQMGQEVILRCVPISNHLYFYWYRQILGQKVEFLVSFYNNEISEKSEIFDDQFSVERPDGSNFTLKIRSTKLEDSAMYFCASSDGDRGNQPQHFGDGTRLSIL.

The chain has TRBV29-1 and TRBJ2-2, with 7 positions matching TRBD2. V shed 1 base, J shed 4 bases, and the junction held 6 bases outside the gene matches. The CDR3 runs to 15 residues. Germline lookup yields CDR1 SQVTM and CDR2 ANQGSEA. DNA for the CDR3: TGCAGCGTTGAAGGGACTAGTTTATCCACCGGGGAGCTGTTTTTT. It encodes CSVEGTSLSTGELFF.

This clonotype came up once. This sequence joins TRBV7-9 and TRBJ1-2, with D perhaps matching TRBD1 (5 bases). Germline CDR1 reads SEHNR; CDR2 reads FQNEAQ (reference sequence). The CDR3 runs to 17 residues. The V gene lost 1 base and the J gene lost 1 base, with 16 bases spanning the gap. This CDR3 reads CASSLEGSQSFNYGYTF. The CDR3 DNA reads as TGTGCCAGCAGCTTAGAGGGGTCGCAGTCCTTTAACTATGGCTACACCTTC.

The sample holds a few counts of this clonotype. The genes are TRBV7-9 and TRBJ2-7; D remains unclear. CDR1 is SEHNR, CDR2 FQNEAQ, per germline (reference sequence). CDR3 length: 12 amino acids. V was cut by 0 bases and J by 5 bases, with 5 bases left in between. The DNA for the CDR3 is TGTGCCAGCAGCTTAGCGGCCCACGAGCAGTACTTC. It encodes CASSLAAHEQYF.